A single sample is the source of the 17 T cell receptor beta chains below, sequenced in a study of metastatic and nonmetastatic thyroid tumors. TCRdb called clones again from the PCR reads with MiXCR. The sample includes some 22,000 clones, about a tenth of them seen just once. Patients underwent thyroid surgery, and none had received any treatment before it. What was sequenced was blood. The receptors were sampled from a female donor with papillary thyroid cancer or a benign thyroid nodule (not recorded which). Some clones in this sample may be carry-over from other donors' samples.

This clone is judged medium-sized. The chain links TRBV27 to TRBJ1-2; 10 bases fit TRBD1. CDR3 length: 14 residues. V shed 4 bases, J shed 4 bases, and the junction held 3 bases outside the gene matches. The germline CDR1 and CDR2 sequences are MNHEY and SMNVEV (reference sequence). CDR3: CASSWGQGTYGYTF. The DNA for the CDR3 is TGTGCCAGCAGTTGGGGACAGGGGACCTATGGCTACACCTTC.

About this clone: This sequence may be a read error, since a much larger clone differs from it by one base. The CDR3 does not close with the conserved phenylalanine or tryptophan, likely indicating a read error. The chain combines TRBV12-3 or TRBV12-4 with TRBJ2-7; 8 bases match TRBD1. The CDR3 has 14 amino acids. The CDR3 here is CASNDRGQVYEQYL. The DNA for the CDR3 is TGTGCTAGCAACGACCGGGGACAGGTCTACGAGCAGTACTTA.

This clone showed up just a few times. The CDR3 protein is CASQGGRLGNEKLFF. In nucleotides, the CDR3 is TGTGCCAGCCAGGGAGGACGGCTAGGGAATGAAAAACTGTTTTTT. V is TRBV6-1 and J is TRBJ1-4; TRBD1 is a possible D gene (5 bases). Germline assignment: CDR1 MNHNS and CDR2 SASEGT. The CDR3 is made up of 15 amino acids. V was cut by 8 bases and J by 5 bases, with 18 bases left in between.

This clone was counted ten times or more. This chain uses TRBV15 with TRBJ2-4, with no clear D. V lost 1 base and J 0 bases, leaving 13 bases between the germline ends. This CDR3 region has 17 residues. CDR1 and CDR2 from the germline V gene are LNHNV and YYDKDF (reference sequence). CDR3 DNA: TGTGCCACCAGCAGAGGAGGCCTGTCGTTAGCCAAAAACATTCAGTACTTC. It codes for CATSRGGLSLAKNIQYF.

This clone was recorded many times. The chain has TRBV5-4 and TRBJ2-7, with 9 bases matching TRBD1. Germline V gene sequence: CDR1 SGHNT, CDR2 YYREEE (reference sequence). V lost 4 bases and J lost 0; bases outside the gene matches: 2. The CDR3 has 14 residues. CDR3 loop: CASSQQGASYEQYF. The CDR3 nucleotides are TGTGCCAGCAGCCAACAGGGGGCCTCCTACGAGCAGTACTTC.

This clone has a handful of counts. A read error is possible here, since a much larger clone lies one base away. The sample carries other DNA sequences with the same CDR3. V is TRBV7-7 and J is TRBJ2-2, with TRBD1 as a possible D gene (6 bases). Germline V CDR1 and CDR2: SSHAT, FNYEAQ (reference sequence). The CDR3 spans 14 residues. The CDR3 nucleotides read TGTGCCAGCAGGATCGGACAGAATACCGGGGAGTTGTTTTTT. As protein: CASRIGQNTGELFF.

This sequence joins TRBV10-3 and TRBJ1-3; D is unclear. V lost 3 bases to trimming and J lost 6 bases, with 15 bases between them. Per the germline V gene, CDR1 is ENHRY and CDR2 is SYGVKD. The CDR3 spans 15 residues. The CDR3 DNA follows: TGTGCCATCAGTGATTCGGGCGGTTTTGTAAACACCATATATTTT. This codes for CAISDSGGFVNTIYF.

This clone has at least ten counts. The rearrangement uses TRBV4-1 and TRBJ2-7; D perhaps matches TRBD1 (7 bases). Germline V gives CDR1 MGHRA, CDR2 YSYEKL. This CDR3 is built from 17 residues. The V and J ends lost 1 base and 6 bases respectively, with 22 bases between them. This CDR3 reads CASSQGELGTEGGEQYF. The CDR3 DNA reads TGCGCCAGCAGCCAAGGAGAGCTGGGGACAGAGGGAGGCGAGCAGTACTTC.

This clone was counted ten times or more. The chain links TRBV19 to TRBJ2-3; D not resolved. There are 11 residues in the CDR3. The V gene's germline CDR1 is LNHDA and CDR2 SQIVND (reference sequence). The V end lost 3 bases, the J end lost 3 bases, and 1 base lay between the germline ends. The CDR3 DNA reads TGTGCCAGTAGTATGACAGATACGCAGTATTTT. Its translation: CASSMTDTQYF. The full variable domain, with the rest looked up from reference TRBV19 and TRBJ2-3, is DGGITQSPKYLFRKEGQNVTLSCEQNLNHDAMYWYRQDPGQGLRLIYYSQIVNDFQKGDIAEGYSVSREKKESFPLTVTSAQKNPTAFYLCASSMTDTQYFGPGTRLTVL.

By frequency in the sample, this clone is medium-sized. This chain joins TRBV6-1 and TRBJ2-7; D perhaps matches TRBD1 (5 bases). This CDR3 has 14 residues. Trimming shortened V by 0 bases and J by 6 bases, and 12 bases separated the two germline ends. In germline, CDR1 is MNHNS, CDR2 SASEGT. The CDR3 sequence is CASSEALGHPEQYF. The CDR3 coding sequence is TGTGCCAGCAGTGAAGCCTTGGGGCACCCCGAGCAGTACTTC.

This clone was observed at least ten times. Written as DNA, the CDR3 is TGTGCCAGCACTCCGACAGGAACCTCCTACGAGCAGTACTTC. This codes for CASTPTGTSYEQYF. The chain joins TRBV9 to TRBJ2-7; tentatively, D is TRBD1 (6 bases). V was clipped by 6 bases and J by 0 bases, with 13 bases between them. CDR3 size: 14 residues. From germline, CDR1 is SGDLS and CDR2 YYNGEE.

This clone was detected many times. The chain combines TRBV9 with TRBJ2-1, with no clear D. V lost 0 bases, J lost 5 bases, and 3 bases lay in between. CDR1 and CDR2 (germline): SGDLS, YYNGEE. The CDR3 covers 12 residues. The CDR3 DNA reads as TGTGCCAGCAGCGTAGGAAACAATGAGCAGTTCTTC. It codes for CASSVGNNEQFF.

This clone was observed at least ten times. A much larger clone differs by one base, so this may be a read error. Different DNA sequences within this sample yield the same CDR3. The CDR3 DNA sequence: TGTGCCAGCAGTGACCTAGCGGGCCTCTCCTACGAACAGTACTTC. Translation gives CASSDLAGLSYEQYF. The V call is TRBV6-1, the J call TRBJ2-7; TRBD2 aligns across 8 bases. Per germline, CDR1 MNHNS and CDR2 SASEGT. The CDR3 is 15 residues long.

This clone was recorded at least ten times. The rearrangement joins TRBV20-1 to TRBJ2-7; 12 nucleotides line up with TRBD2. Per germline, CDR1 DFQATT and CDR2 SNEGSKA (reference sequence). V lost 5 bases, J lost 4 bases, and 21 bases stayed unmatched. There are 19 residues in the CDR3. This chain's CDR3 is CSAGPLRLAGAALQYEQYF. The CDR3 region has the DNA TGCAGTGCTGGACCCCTACGACTAGCGGGAGCCGCCCTTCAATACGAGCAGTACTTC.

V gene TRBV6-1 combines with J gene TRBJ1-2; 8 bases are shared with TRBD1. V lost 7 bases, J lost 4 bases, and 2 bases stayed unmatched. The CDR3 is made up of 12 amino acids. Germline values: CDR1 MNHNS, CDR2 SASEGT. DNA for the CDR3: TGTGCCAGCACCACAGGGGGCTATGGCTACACCTTC. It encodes CASTTGGYGYTF.

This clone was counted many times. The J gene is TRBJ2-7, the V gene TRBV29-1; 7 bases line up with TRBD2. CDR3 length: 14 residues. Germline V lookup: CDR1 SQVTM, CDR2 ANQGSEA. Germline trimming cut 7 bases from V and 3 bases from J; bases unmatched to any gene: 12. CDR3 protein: CSASPTSENYEQYF. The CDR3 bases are TGCAGCGCAAGTCCTACTAGCGAGAACTACGAGCAGTACTTC.

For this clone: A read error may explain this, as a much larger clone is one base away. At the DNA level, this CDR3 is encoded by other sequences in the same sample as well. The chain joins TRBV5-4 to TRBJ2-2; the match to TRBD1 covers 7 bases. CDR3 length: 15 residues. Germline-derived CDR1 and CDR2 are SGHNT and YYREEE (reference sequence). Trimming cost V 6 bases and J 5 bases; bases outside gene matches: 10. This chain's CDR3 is CASTFGATGTGELFF. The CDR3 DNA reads TGTGCCAGCACCTTTGGCGCGACAGGGACCGGGGAGCTGTTTTTT.